A selection of T cell receptor beta chains follows, all from one sample in a study of OX40 agonist ivuxolimab in advanced cancers. Method: immunoSEQ multiplex PCR; TCRdb's copy keeps in-frame clones and lacks some. The sample contains about 18,000 clones, roughly 80% of which appear only once. Sequenced material: CD4+ or CD8+ T cells sorted from blood, taken in a trial of the OX40 agonist ivuxolimab. All receptors derive from an adult with an advanced solid tumor such as melanoma, head and neck, liver or kidney cancer. Each CDR3 is given with its conserved first and last residue. A D gene is named only where the DNA matches it firmly. Not all rows give a size; the values are once, few, many and, for expanded clones, a class.

.	TRBV5-6	TRBJ2-3	.	CASSLVSLAGRNTQYF	TGTGCCAGCAGCTTGGTGTCCCTCGCGGGCAGGAATACGCAGTATTTT
few	TRBV19	TRBJ1-1	.	CASSPGQLMNTEAFF	TGTGCCAGTAGTCCTGGACAGTTAATGAACACTGAAGCTTTCTTT
.	TRBV11-2	TRBJ2-6	.	CASSRDPSGANVLTF	TGTGCCAGCAGCCGGGACCCTTCTGGGGCCAACGTCCTGACTTTC
.	TRBV6-6	TRBJ2-7	.	CASSSGFSSYEQYF	TGTGCCAGCAGCTCGGGATTTTCTTCCTACGAGCAGTACTTC
few	TRBV5-1	TRBJ2-7	.	CASSLEVVQRGEQYF	TGCGCCAGCAGCTTGGAGGTGGTCCAACGGGGGGAGCAGTACTTC
.	TRBV28	TRBJ1-2	TRBD1	CASSLLGQGEGYTF	TGTGCCAGCAGTTTATTGGGACAGGGGGAAGGCTACACCTTC
.	TRBV6-5	TRBJ2-1	.	CASSSVPRNEQFF	TGTGCCAGCAGTTCCGTCCCCCGCAATGAGCAGTTCTTC
.	TRBV5-6	TRBJ1-1	.	CASSLGVKWLEAFF	TGTGCCAGCAGCTTGGGGGTAAAGTGGCTTGAAGCTTTCTTT
.	TRBV5-5	TRBJ1-1	.	CASSLGPGGITEAFF	TGTGCCAGCAGCTTGGGCCCCGGGGGTATAACTGAAGCTTTCTTT
.	TRBV4-1	TRBJ1-2	.	CASSAGRGEANYGYTF	TGCGCCAGCAGCGCTGGAAGGGGGGAGGCTAACTATGGCTACACCTTC
.	TRBV11-2	TRBJ2-1	.	CASSGAIEWGRTYNEQFF	TGTGCCAGCAGCGGCGCCATAGAATGGGGAAGGACCTACAATGAGCAGTTCTTC
.	TRBV4-1	TRBJ2-5	.	CASSPGTEPAQYF	TGCGCCAGCAGCCCCGGGACTGAGCCAGCCCAGTACTTC
.	TRBV14	TRBJ2-7	.	CASSQDSGGYEQYF	TGTGCCAGCAGCCAAGATTCAGGAGGCTACGAGCAGTACTTC
.	TRBV6-5	TRBJ1-5	.	CASSPWGSDQPQHF	TGTGCCAGCAGTCCTTGGGGGTCTGATCAGCCCCAGCATTTT
.	TRBV6-6	TRBJ2-7	TRBD1	CASSLQGAGEQYF	TGTGCCAGCAGTTTACAGGGGGCGGGAGAGCAGTACTTC
.	TRBV27	TRBJ1-1	.	CASRLTGHPNTEAFF	TGTGCCAGCAGACTAACCGGACACCCGAACACTGAAGCTTTCTTT
few	TRBV6-5	TRBJ2-3	.	CASSHSDTQYF	TGTGCCAGCAGCCATTCAGATACGCAGTATTTT
.	TRBV2	TRBJ2-5	TRBD2	CASSEVAGVNNVETQYF	TGTGCCAGCAGTGAAGTAGCGGGGGTAAACAATGTCGAGACCCAGTACTTC
.	TRBV28	TRBJ2-2	TRBD1	CASSFRQGGVTGELFF	TGTGCCAGCAGTTTCAGACAGGGGGGAGTGACCGGGGAGCTGTTTTTT
.	TRBV4-1	TRBJ1-4	.	CASSQASTLVNEKLFF	TGCGCCAGCAGCCAAGCGTCAACGCTGGTTAATGAAAAACTGTTTTTT
few	TRBV7-9	TRBJ2-7	.	CASSLGVGGYEQYF	TGTGCCAGCAGCTTAGGGGTCGGGGGCTACGAGCAGTACTTC
once	TRBV19	TRBJ2-7	.	CASSISGLHYEQYF	TGTGCCAGTAGTATTAGTGGACTCCACTACGAGCAGTACTTC
.	TRBV7-8	TRBJ2-7	.	CASSRRAAVLGEQYF	TGTGCCAGCAGCCGGCGGGCAGCAGTACTCGGCGAGCAGTACTTC
.	TRBV12-5	TRBJ1-2	.	CASGPTSNYGYTF	TGTGCTAGTGGCCCGACCAGTAACTATGGCTACACCTTC
.	TRBV7-9	TRBJ2-5	.	CASSFPQGNQEAQYF	TGTGCCAGCAGCTTCCCGCAGGGGAACCAAGAGGCCCAGTACTTC
.	TRBV27	TRBJ2-3	TRBD2	CASSPSGGPSGDTQYF	TGTGCCAGCAGTCCTAGCGGGGGCCCCAGTGGAGATACGCAGTATTTT
.	TRBV5-6	TRBJ2-7	.	CASRFLSYEQYF	TGTGCCAGCAGGTTCCTCTCCTACGAGCAGTACTTC
.	TRBV4-3	TRBJ1-2	.	CASSQDNARVYGYTF	TGCGCCAGCAGCCAAGATAACGCCAGGGTGTATGGCTACACCTTC
.	TRBV19	TRBJ2-3	.	CASSTSKGGTDTQYF	TGTGCCAGTAGTACCTCGAAGGGGGGCACAGATACGCAGTATTTT
.	TRBV7-8	TRBJ2-3	.	CASSFPVWAGRDTQYF	TGTGCCAGCAGCTTTCCAGTGTGGGCGGGGCGAGATACGCAGTATTTT
.	TRBV5-4	TRBJ2-3	TRBD1	CASSLGGQGATYGTQYF	TGTGCCAGCAGCTTGGGGGGACAGGGGGCCACTTACGGTACGCAGTATTTT